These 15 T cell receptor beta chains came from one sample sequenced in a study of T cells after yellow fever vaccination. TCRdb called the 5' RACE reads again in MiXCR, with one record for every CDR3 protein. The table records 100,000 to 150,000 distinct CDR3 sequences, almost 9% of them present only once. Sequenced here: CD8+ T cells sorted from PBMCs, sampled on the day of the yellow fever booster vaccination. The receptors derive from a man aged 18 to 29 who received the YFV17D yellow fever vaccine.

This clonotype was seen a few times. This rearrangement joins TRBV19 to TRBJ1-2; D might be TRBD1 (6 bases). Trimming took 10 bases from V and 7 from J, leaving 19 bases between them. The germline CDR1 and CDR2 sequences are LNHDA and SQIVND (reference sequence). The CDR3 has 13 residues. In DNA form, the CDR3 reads TGTGCCACTTTTCTTGGGGGGCCTGTTGGCTACACCTTC. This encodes CATFLGGPVGYTF.

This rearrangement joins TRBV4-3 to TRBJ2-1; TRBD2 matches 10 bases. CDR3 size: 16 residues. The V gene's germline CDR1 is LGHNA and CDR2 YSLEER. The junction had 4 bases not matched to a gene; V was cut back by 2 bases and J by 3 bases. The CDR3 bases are TGCGCCAGCAGCCAATCGGGGACTAGCGACTACAATGAGCAGTTCTTC. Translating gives CASSQSGTSDYNEQFF.

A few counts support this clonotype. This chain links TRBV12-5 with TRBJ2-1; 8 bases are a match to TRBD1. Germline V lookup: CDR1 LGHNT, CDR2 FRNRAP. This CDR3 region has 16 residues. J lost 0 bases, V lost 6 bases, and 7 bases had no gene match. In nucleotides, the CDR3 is TGTGCTAGTGGCTGGGGACAGGTAAGCTCCTACAATGAGCAGTTCTTC. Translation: CASGWGQVSSYNEQFF.

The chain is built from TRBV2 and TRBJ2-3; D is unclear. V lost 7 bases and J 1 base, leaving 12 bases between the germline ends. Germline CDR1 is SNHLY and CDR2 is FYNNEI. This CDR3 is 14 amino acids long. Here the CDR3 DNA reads TGTGCCAGCAAGTGGCAGACCCGCACAGATACGCAGTATTTT. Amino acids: CASKWQTRTDTQYF.

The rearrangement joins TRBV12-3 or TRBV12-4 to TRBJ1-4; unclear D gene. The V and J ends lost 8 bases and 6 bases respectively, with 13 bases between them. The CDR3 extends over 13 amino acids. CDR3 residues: CASRAVNDEKLFF. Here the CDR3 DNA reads TGTGCCAGCCGGGCTGTAAATGATGAAAAACTGTTTTTT.

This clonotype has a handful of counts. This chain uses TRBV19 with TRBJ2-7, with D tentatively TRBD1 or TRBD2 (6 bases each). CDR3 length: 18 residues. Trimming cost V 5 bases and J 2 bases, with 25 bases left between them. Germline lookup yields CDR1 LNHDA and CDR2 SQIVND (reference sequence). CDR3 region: CASSPSSGEGGMPYEQYF. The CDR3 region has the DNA TGTGCCAGTAGTCCGTCATCCGGGGAAGGGGGGATGCCCTACGAGCAGTACTTC.

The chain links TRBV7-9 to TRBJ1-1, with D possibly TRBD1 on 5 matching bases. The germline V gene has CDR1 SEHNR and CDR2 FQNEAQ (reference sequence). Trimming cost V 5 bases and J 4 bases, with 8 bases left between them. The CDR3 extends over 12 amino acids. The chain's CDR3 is CASSPGSTEAFF. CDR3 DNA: TGTGCCAGCAGCCCAGGGAGCACTGAAGCTTTCTTT.

Here the CDR3 reads CASSYNREYQETQYF. CDR3 bases: TGTGCCAGCAGCTATAACAGAGAGTACCAAGAGACCCAGTACTTC. The rearrangement joins TRBV7-9 to TRBJ2-5, with unresolved D. The ends were cut back, 4 bases at V and 0 bases at J, with 12 bases in the middle. Germline CDR1 reads SEHNR; CDR2 reads FQNEAQ (reference sequence). CDR3 size: 15 residues.

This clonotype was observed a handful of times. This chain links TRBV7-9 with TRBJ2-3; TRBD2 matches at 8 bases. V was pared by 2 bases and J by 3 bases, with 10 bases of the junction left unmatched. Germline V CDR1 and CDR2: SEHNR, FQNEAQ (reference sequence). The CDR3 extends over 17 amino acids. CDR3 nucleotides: TGTGCCAGCAGCTTAAGAGACCTTACTAGCGGAACAGATACGCAGTATTTT. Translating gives CASSLRDLTSGTDTQYF.

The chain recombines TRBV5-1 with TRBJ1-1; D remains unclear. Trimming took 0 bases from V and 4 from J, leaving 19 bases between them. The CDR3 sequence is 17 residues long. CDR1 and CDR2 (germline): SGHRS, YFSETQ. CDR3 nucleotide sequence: TGCGCCAGCAGCTTGGCCGACGTCAAATGGGAAGCCACTGAAGCTTTCTTT. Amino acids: CASSLADVKWEATEAFF.

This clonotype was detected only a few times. The CDR3 coding sequence is TGTGCCAGCAGGCAACGGGACACACGGTTTGATGAGCAGTTCTTC. This sequence encodes CASRQRDTRFDEQFF. The rearrangement joins TRBV5-4 to TRBJ2-1, with D perhaps matching TRBD1 (6 bases). Germline V lookup: CDR1 SGHNT, CDR2 YYREEE (reference sequence). With 5 bases removed from V and 8 bases from J, the gap between germline ends came to 20 bases. The CDR3 consists of 15 residues.

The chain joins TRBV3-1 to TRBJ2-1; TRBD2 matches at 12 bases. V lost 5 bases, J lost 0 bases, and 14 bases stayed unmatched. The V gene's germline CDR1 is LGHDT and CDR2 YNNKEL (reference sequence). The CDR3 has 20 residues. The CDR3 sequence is CASSAVLAGGTESSYNEQFF. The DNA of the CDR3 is TGTGCCAGCAGCGCCGTACTAGCGGGGGGCACAGAGAGCTCCTACAATGAGCAGTTCTTC.

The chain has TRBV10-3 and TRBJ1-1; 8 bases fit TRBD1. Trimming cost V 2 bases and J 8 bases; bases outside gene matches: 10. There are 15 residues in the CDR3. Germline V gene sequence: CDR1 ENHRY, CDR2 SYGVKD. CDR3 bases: TGTGCCATCAGTGAGGGACAGGGAATGCGCATAGAAGCTTTCTTT. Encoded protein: CAISEGQGMRIEAFF.

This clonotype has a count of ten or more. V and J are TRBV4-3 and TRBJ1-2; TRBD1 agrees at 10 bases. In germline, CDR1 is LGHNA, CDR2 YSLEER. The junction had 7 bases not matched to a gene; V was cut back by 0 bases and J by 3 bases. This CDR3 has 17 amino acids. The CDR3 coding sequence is TGCGCCAGCAGCCAAGATGAAGAGACAGGGGGCGACTATGGCTACACCTTC. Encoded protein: CASSQDEETGGDYGYTF.

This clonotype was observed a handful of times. The CDR3 bases are TGCGCCAGCAGCTTGGAGTTAGCGGGAGAAGGGGAGACCCAGTACTTC. Translating it yields CASSLELAGEGETQYF. The chain links TRBV5-1 to TRBJ2-5; TRBD2 agrees at 9 bases. The CDR3 contains 16 residues. Germline values: CDR1 SGHRS, CDR2 YFSETQ. The V segment lost 0 bases and the J segment 5 bases; nucleotides outside the gene matches: 8. Variable domain in full (rest from reference TRBV5-1 and TRBJ2-5): KAGVTQTPRYLIKTRGQQVTLSCSPISGHRSVSWYQQTPGQGLQFLFEYFSETQRNKGNFPGRFSGRQFSNSRSEMNVSTLELGDSALYLCASSLELAGEGETQYFGPGTRLLVL.